The clone carrying this T cell receptor (beta chain) showed up just once. CDR3 length: 16 amino acids. The J segment lost 6 bases and the V segment lost 3 bases, leaving 13 bases of the junction unmatched. CDR1 is SEHNR, CDR2 FQNEAQ, per germline (reference sequence). This sample was included in a study of technical replicates of blood from several donors. TCRdb keeps only in-frame clones here, not all; method: immunoSEQ multiplex PCR. The sample yields about 70,000 clones, around 97% seen once. The sequence was collected from a human donor in good health. The sequenced sample consisted of T cells isolated from PBMCs. The chain is built from TRBV7-9 and TRBJ1-1; TRBD1 matches at 7 bases. Written as DNA, the CDR3 is TGTGCCAGCAGCTTTGGAGACAGGGAAATTTTTGCTGAAGCTTTCTTT. It yields the protein CASSFGDREIFAEAFF.